The 24 T cell receptor beta chains below come from one sample, sequenced in a study of beta chain bispecific antibodies for T cell cancers. Antigens of these TCRs are unknown. Study-level results: In these mixed samples, most targeted TRBV reads derived from the leukemia cell line.

Blood mononuclear cells were expanded for 3 days using either OKT3 anti-CD3 antibody or CD3/CD28 beads. From the 5' RACE reads, TCRdb called clonotypes with MiXCR, one entry per CDR3 protein. The sample lists 20,000 or so distinct CDR3 sequences, over 2% seen once, with approximately 30% in the top ten. The material sequenced was healthy donor T cells cultured with leukemia cells. These receptors came from a human donor in good health. Some clones in this sample may be carry-over from other donors' samples.

The chain recombines TRBV29-1 with TRBJ1-2; D is undetermined. Germline V gene data show CDR1 as SQVTM and CDR2 as ANQGSEA. The V end was cut by 0 bases, the J end by 10 bases, with 9 bases between. This CDR3 has 11 residues. The CDR3 here is CSVEEGSDYTF. CDR3 sequence (DNA): TGCAGCGTTGAAGAAGGGTCTGACTACACCTTC.

There are many counts of this clonotype. This chain connects TRBV5-1 to TRBJ2-7; weak D call: TRBD2 (6 bases). V gave up 7 bases and J gave up 3 bases, with 14 bases separating them. This CDR3 is 13 amino acids long. Germline-derived CDR1 and CDR2 are SGHRS and YFSETQ. The CDR3 sequence: CASAGTGRYEQYF. CDR3 DNA sequence: TGCGCCAGCGCGGGGACTGGCCGCTACGAGCAGTACTTC. Using reference TRBV5-1 and TRBJ2-7 for the parts outside the CDR3, the full variable domain is KAGVTQTPRYLIKTRGQQVTLSCSPISGHRSVSWYQQTPGQGLQFLFEYFSETQRNKGNFPGRFSGRQFSNSRSEMNVSTLELGDSALYLCASAGTGRYEQYFGPGTRLTVT.

This clonotype was detected many times. The chain employs TRBV7-9 and TRBJ1-1, with 9 bases fitting TRBD1. Trimming at V came to 6 bases and at J to 5 bases, leaving 4 bases not matched to a gene. Germline assignment: CDR1 SEHNR and CDR2 FQNEAQ (reference sequence). The CDR3 consists of 13 residues. The CDR3 sequence: CASRTGGGTEAFF. CDR3 coding DNA: TGTGCCAGCAGGACAGGGGGAGGGACTGAAGCTTTCTTT. Together with reference TRBV7-9 and TRBJ1-1, the CDR3 gives the full variable domain: DTGVSQNPRHKITKRGQNVTFRCDPISEHNRLYWYRQTLGQGPEFLTYFQNEAQLEKSRLLSDRFSAERPKGSFSTLEIQRTEQGDSAMYLCASRTGGGTEAFFGQGTRLTVV.

This clonotype was recorded many times. This rearrangement joins TRBV10-3 to TRBJ1-1; the match to TRBD1 covers 8 bases. The CDR3 is made up of 15 amino acids. The V and J ends lost 4 bases and 1 base, in that order; junction bases with no gene match: 5. CDR1 is ENHRY, CDR2 SYGVKD, per germline. The CDR3 protein is CAISATGTGNTEAFF. CDR3 coding DNA: TGTGCCATCAGTGCTACCGGGACAGGGAACACTGAAGCTTTCTTT.

This clonotype came up many times. The chain combines TRBV5-5 with TRBJ1-1; D remains ambiguous. V lost 4 bases and J lost 0, with 13 bases in between. This CDR3 is 15 amino acids long. Germline CDR1 reads SGHKS; CDR2 reads YYEKEE (reference sequence). The CDR3 DNA follows: TGTGCCAGCAGCCGCCCGGGCCCAATGAACACTGAAGCTTTCTTT. It yields the protein CASSRPGPMNTEAFF. Looking up the rest from reference TRBV5-5 and TRBJ1-1 gives the full variable domain: DAGVTQSPTHLIKTRGQQVTLRCSPISGHKSVSWYQQVLGQGPQFIFQYYEKEERGRGNFPDRFSARQFPNYSSELNVNALLLGDSALYLCASSRPGPMNTEAFFGQGTRLTVV.

In this sample, this clonotype turned up many times. In DNA form, the CDR3 reads TGTGCCAGCAGTCCAGGGACAGGGTACAACGAGCAGTACTTC. Its protein is CASSPGTGYNEQYF. The chain joins TRBV6-1 to TRBJ2-7, with 9 bases that match TRBD1. Per germline, CDR1 MNHNS and CDR2 SASEGT. The CDR3 contains 14 residues. The junction had 7 bases not matched to a gene; V was cut back by 5 bases and J by 5 bases.

A few counts support this clonotype. The chain employs TRBV19 and TRBJ2-6; 7 positions match TRBD1. Germline loops: CDR1 LNHDA, CDR2 SQIVND (reference sequence). There are 17 residues in the CDR3. V was clipped by 1 base and J by 0 bases; unmatched bases: 3. The CDR3 DNA reads TGTGCCAGTAGTATAGGGGACAGCCCCTCTGGGGCCAACGTCCTGACTTTC. Translation gives CASSIGDSPSGANVLTF.

This clonotype was detected ten times or more. This chain links TRBV6-1 with TRBJ2-3, with 12 bases matching TRBD2. This CDR3 region has 18 residues. V lost 2 bases to trimming and J lost 4 bases; unmatched junction nucleotides: 10. Per germline, CDR1 MNHNS and CDR2 SASEGT. The CDR3 loop reads CASSESPSGGAWADTQYF. DNA for the CDR3: TGTGCCAGCAGTGAATCGCCTAGCGGGGGGGCCTGGGCAGATACGCAGTATTTT.

In this sample, this clonotype is medium-sized. The V gene is TRBV7-9, the J gene TRBJ2-1; perhaps TRBD1 as D (5 bases). V lost 2 bases and J 8 bases, leaving 10 bases between the germline ends. CDR3 length: 13 residues. In germline, CDR1 is SEHNR, CDR2 FQNEAQ (reference sequence). The CDR3 bases are TGTGCCAGCAGCTTAAGGGGTGTGGATGAGCAGTTCTTC. Its protein product is CASSLRGVDEQFF.

In this sample, this clonotype turned up a few times. As DNA, the CDR3 is TGTGCCAGCAGTCCGGACAGGGCCGAACTGTTTTTT. Translation: CASSPDRAELFF. J is TRBJ1-4 and V is TRBV27; 8 bases fit TRBD1. The CDR3 contains 12 residues. J lost 12 bases, V lost 5 bases, and 5 bases had no gene match. CDR1 and CDR2 (germline): MNHEY, SMNVEV (reference sequence).

This clonotype was observed many times. This chain joins TRBV6-2 or TRBV6-3 and TRBJ1-1; TRBD1 aligns across 9 bases. The CDR3 consists of 16 residues. With V trimmed by 4 bases and J by 1 base, 7 bases remained unmatched. CDR1 is MNHEY and CDR2 is SVGEGT in the germline V gene. The CDR3 reads CASSFVRTGENTEAFF. The CDR3 nucleotides read TGTGCCAGCAGTTTTGTGCGGACAGGGGAGAACACTGAAGCTTTCTTT.

This clonotype was observed many times. The gene calls are TRBV5-1 and TRBJ2-1; weak D call: TRBD1 (7 bases). Per the germline V gene, CDR1 is SGHRS and CDR2 is YFSETQ. The length of the CDR3 is 14 residues. Trimming took off 4 bases at V and 8 bases at J, with 16 bases between the two ends. The CDR3 nucleotides are TGCGCCAGCAGCCCGGGACAGCCGGGGGATGAGCAGTTCTTC. Residues: CASSPGQPGDEQFF.

This clonotype was detected many times. The chain joins TRBV19 to TRBJ1-1, with unresolved D. The length of the CDR3 is 16 residues. Germline V gene lookup returns CDR1 LNHDA and CDR2 SQIVND (reference sequence). V was pared by 0 bases and J by 1 base, with 12 bases between. The CDR3 protein is CASSIDIMNPNTEAFF. The CDR3 nucleotides are TGTGCCAGTAGTATAGATATCATGAACCCGAACACTGAAGCTTTCTTT.

This clonotype has a handful of counts. The rearrangement joins TRBV19 to TRBJ1-1, with a possible D match to TRBD1 (5 bases). This CDR3 contains 12 residues. Germline CDR1 and CDR2: LNHDA and SQIVND (reference sequence). V gave up 3 bases and J gave up 8 bases, with 10 bases separating them. In nucleotides, the CDR3 is TGTGCCAGTAGTATCCCTGGACAAGAAGCTTTCTTT. This encodes CASSIPGQEAFF.

This clonotype was detected ten times or more. V and J are TRBV5-1 and TRBJ2-3, with D possibly being TRBD1 (5 bases). Trimming removed 2 bases at V and 1 base at J, with 23 bases between. CDR1 and CDR2 from the germline V gene are SGHRS and YFSETQ. The CDR3 extends over 19 amino acids. CDR3 in amino acids: CASSFVPLGRSLGTDTQYF. The CDR3 DNA reads as TGCGCCAGCAGCTTTGTGCCCCTGGGGCGGTCCTTAGGCACAGATACGCAGTATTTT.

Ten or more counts support this clonotype. The chain links TRBV28 to TRBJ1-6; tentative D call: TRBD1 (6 bases). There are 20 residues in the CDR3. Germline V CDR1 and CDR2: MDHEN, SYDVKM. The V and J ends lost 2 bases and 3 bases respectively, with 23 bases between them. This chain's CDR3 is CASSLSSFVEDSHYNSPLHF. DNA of the CDR3: TGTGCCAGCAGTTTAAGTTCGTTCGTGGAGGACAGCCACTATAATTCACCCCTCCACTTT.

At least ten counts were recorded for this clonotype. V gene TRBV6-5 combines with J gene TRBJ1-1, with D perhaps matching TRBD1 (5 bases). V lost 5 bases to trimming and J lost 5 bases, with 18 bases between them. CDR1 is MNHEY, CDR2 SVGAGI, per germline. The CDR3 length is 15 residues. CDR3 region: CASSNNWGGETEAFF. CDR3 sequence (DNA): TGTGCCAGCAGTAATAATTGGGGGGGGGAGACTGAAGCTTTCTTT.

This clonotype showed up many times. The chain carries TRBV6-5 and TRBJ2-7, with 7 bases lining up with TRBD1. After removal of 8 bases from V and 6 bases from J, the junction contained 10 bases not matched to a gene. The CDR3 is 13 residues long. The germline V gene encodes CDR1 MNHEY and CDR2 SVGAGI. The CDR3 DNA follows: TGTGCCAGCGGCCCGACAGGGTTGGGCGAGCAGTACTTC. Its translation is CASGPTGLGEQYF.

In this sample, this clonotype turned up many times. This sequence joins TRBV5-1 and TRBJ2-1; tentatively, D is TRBD2 (6 bases). CDR3 length equals 15 residues. From germline, CDR1 is SGHRS and CDR2 YFSETQ. The V and J ends lost 0 bases and 6 bases respectively, with 13 bases between them. In DNA, the CDR3 is TGCGCCAGCAGCTTGGGGAGGGCCGAATTCAATGAGCAGTTCTTC. Protein product: CASSLGRAEFNEQFF.

The sample holds many counts of this clonotype. This rearrangement joins TRBV27 to TRBJ2-1; D not certain. Germline values: CDR1 MNHEY, CDR2 SMNVEV (reference sequence). The CDR3 consists of 12 residues. The V gene lost 6 bases and the J gene lost 4 bases, with 7 bases spanning the gap. CDR3 in DNA: TGTGCCAGCAGACCCTCGTACAATGAGCAGTTCTTC. As protein: CASRPSYNEQFF.

This clonotype was counted at least ten times. The J gene is TRBJ1-6, the V gene TRBV28; possibly TRBD1 for D (6 bases). Germline CDR1 is MDHEN and CDR2 is SYDVKM. Trimming took 5 bases from V and 7 from J, leaving 12 bases between them. The CDR3 consists of 14 residues. The CDR3 coding sequence is TGTGCCAGCAGTCCTCGAGGGGGGAATTCACCCCTCCACTTT. It translates to CASSPRGGNSPLHF.

Many counts were recorded for this clonotype. The chain links TRBV19 to TRBJ2-2; D gene uncertain. The CDR3 sequence is 14 residues long. CDR1 and CDR2 from the germline V gene are LNHDA and SQIVND (reference sequence). The V gene lost 9 bases and the J gene lost 2 bases, with 13 bases spanning the gap. The CDR3 sequence is CARPQSSNTGELFF. CDR3 coding DNA: TGTGCCAGACCACAATCAAGTAACACCGGGGAGCTGTTTTTT.

This clonotype was found many times. Relative to the germline gene, one junction end is altered; a read error may explain this. The genes are TRBV10-3 and TRBJ2-1; D unclear. This CDR3 is 14 amino acids long. Germline CDR1 is ENHRY and CDR2 is SYGVKD. The CDR3 region has the DNA TGTGCCATCAGTGCGAGCGTTTTATACAATCAGCAGTTCTTC. This codes for CAISASVLYNQQFF.

This clonotype was picked up many times. The V gene is TRBV15, the J gene TRBJ1-1; no firm D call. The CDR3 spans 13 residues. V shed 0 bases and J shed 11 bases, with 13 bases lying between them. Germline CDR1 LNHNV, CDR2 YYDKDF (reference sequence). The CDR3 DNA sequence: TGTGCCACCAGCAGAGATCCCGGATCCGAGGCTTTCTTT. Translated, it gives CATSRDPGSEAFF.